There are a few counts of the clone carrying this T cell receptor (beta chain). The antigen is undetermined. A second PCR of 7 to 11 cycles used a sample-barcoded 5' primer and a J-beta primer mix. TCRdb re-derived calls from the 5' RACE reads in MiXCR, one entry per CDR3 protein. The table records approximately 820,000 distinct CDR3 sequences, approximately 44% of them present only once. Isolation recovered at least 7 million PBMCs from every sample. The record originates from a study of blood T cells in healthy people across ages. Whole-study findings and limits: Unsorted PBMC input precluded a conclusive naive versus antigen-experienced comparison. Unknown CMV status may confound age-related changes in expanded clones.

The receptor was derived from a man aged 55 to 70 in good health. What was sequenced was blood.

CDR3 loop: CAWNSGGGEQFF. The CDR3 coding sequence is TGTGCCTGGAACAGCGGGGGAGGAGAGCAGTTCTTC. The chain couples TRBV30 to TRBJ2-1; 8 bases map to TRBD2. This CDR3 region has 12 residues. Germline V lookup: CDR1 GTSNPN, CDR2 SVGIG (reference sequence). The trim removed 4 bases at V and 10 bases at J, leaving 6 bases unmatched. Based on the CDR3 plus reference TRBV30 and TRBJ2-1, the full variable domain is SQTIHQWPATLVQPVGSPLSLECTVEGTSNPNLYWYRQAAGRGLQLLFYSVGIGQISSEVPQNLSASRPQDRQFILSSKKLLLSDSGFYLCAWNSGGGEQFFGPGTRLTVL.